The 4 T cell receptor beta chains below come from one sample, sequenced in a study of control samples from healthy donors and cancer patients. Assay used: immunoSEQ multiplex PCR; TCRdb lists only in-frame clones, some missing. Of 82,000 or so clones listed, roughly 94% are singletons. The sequenced sample was blood. These receptors all stem from a woman aged 18 to 35 in good health.

This chain connects TRBV5-1 to TRBJ2-1; TRBD2 agrees at 9 bases. Looked up from germline, CDR1 is SGHRS and CDR2 is YFSETQ. Trimming removed 2 bases from V and 7 bases from J; junction bases left unmatched: 7. The CDR3 totals 15 residues. The DNA for the CDR3 is TGCGCCAGCAGCTTAGGGACTAGCACGCTGAATGAGCAGTTCTTC. Amino acid sequence: CASSLGTSTLNEQFF.

The chain links TRBV18 to TRBJ1-4, with TRBD1 as a possible D gene (5 bases). In germline, CDR1 is KGHSH, CDR2 LQKENI. CDR3 size: 15 residues. V shed 3 bases and J shed 5 bases, with 13 bases lying between them. The CDR3 loop reads CASSPRRQTNEKLFF. The CDR3 coding sequence is TGTGCCAGCTCACCGCGAAGACAGACGAATGAAAAACTGTTTTTT. The full variable domain, rest sourced from reference TRBV18 and TRBJ1-4, is NAGVMQNPRHLVRRRGQEARLRCSPMKGHSHVYWYRQLPEEGLKFMVYLQKENIIDESGMPKERFSAEFPKEGPSILRIQQVVRGDSAAYFCASSPRRQTNEKLFFGSGTQLSVL.

The chain has TRBV24-1 and TRBJ2-5, with D maybe TRBD1 (5 bases). Germline assignment: CDR1 KGHDR and CDR2 SFDVKD. The CDR3 extends over 15 amino acids. V shed 9 bases and J shed 3 bases, with 19 bases lying between them. The CDR3 sequence: CATVIQGKVKETQYF. CDR3 bases: TGTGCCACCGTTATTCAGGGCAAAGTAAAAGAGACCCAGTACTTC.

The gene calls are TRBV28 and TRBJ2-2, with D hard to call. With 6 bases removed from V and 4 bases from J, the gap between germline ends came to 18 bases. Germline V gene data show CDR1 as MDHEN and CDR2 as SYDVKM. The CDR3 runs 16 residues. CDR3: CASSSPVRSSTGELFF. CDR3 in DNA: TGTGCCAGCAGCAGCCCCGTTCGTTCTTCCACCGGGGAGCTGTTTTTT.